The 32 T cell receptor beta chains in this list originate from one sample, sequenced in a study of tumor-infiltrating lymphocytes in primary liver carcinoma. Investigators took RNA and DNA out together from about 21-30 mg of unsorted bulk tissue. The authors made TCR beta cDNA from 500 ng total RNA with a constant-region primer. Slightly modified ARM-PCR, run as three nested multiplex PCR rounds, produced the TCR beta libraries. The first two PCR rounds used TRBV1-TRBV30 primers with a Cbeta primer, around 10 cycles each. MiXCR was run by TCRdb on the multiplex PCR reads, yielding one entry per CDR3 protein. The table has 20,000 to 25,000 distinct CDR3 sequences, approximately 79% seen once. Sequenced sample: liver tumor tissue from sampling region 1. Subset of the sample: tumor region T1, superior pole. These receptor sequences come from a young woman with primary liver carcinoma and hepatitis B virus infection.

Details on this clonotype: The junction departs from the called germline gene at one end, perhaps through a read error. The chain joins TRBV6-5 to TRBJ1-1; D might be TRBD1 (6 bases). The CDR3 is 17 amino acids. Germline lookup yields CDR1 MNHEY and CDR2 SVGAGI. CDR3 nucleotide sequence: TGTGTCAGCAGTTACTCAGGGGACAACAGGTGGAACACTGAAGCTTTCTTT. Translation gives CVSSYSGDNRWNTEAFF.

This clonotype is a singleton in its sample. The chain recombines TRBV7-8 with TRBJ1-5; D is perhaps TRBD1 (5 bases). From germline, CDR1 is SGHVS and CDR2 FQNEAQ. This CDR3 spans 15 amino acids. V lost 8 bases, J lost 6 bases, and 20 bases lay in between. CDR3 coding DNA: TGTGCCAGCTGCCTTAGGGGCCAGGTCGGTCAGCCCCAGCATTTT. It specifies CASCLRGQVGQPQHF. Full variable domain (remainder filled in from reference TRBV7-8 and TRBJ1-5): GAGVSQSPRYKVAKRGQDVALRCDPISGHVSLFWYQQALGQGPEFLTYFQNEAQLDKSGLPSDRFFAERPEGSVSTLKIQRTQQEDSAVYLCASCLRGQVGQPQHFGDGTRLSIL.

This clonotype was counted many times. The gene calls are TRBV15 and TRBJ1-5, with D possibly matching TRBD1 (5 bases). Per germline, CDR1 LNHNV and CDR2 YYDKDF (reference sequence). Trimming shortened V by 4 bases and J by 1 base, and 8 bases separated the two germline ends. There are 14 residues in the CDR3. The CDR3: CATSTRDSNQPQHF. In DNA, the CDR3 is TGTGCCACCAGCACCAGGGACAGCAATCAGCCCCAGCATTTT.

A note on this clonotype: The conserved closing phenylalanine or tryptophan is absent in this CDR3, likely reflecting a read error. J is TRBJ2-1 and V is TRBV29-1; 7 nucleotides line up with TRBD2. The CDR3 covers 12 residues. The germline gives CDR1 SQVTM, CDR2 ANQGSEA. In DNA form, the CDR3 reads TGCGGCGCTCTAAGGGACTACGATGAGCAGTTCCTC. Translated: CGALRDYDEQFL.

For this clonotype: A much larger clone lies a single base off, so this may be a read error. This chain connects TRBV6-6 to TRBJ2-1; 10 positions match TRBD2. V gave up 6 bases and J gave up 8 bases; unmatched junction bases: 10. The CDR3 runs to 15 residues. Looked up from germline, CDR1 is MNHNY and CDR2 is SVGAGI (reference sequence). The CDR3: CASRGPGLAWHEQFF. The DNA of the CDR3 is TGTGCCAGCAGGGGGCCGGGACTAGCGTGGCATGAGCAGTTCTTC.

By proportion, this clonotype is medium-sized (0.01 to 0.1%). J is TRBJ2-3 and V is TRBV6-6; D gene ambiguous. The germline CDR1 and CDR2 sequences are MNHNY and SVGAGI (reference sequence). Trimming shortened V by 2 bases and J by 1 base, and 16 bases separated the two germline ends. The CDR3 totals 17 residues. CDR3 nucleotides: TGTGCCAGCAGTTACCAGACCGGACCTCGACGCACAGATACGCAGTATTTT. Amino acids: CASSYQTGPRRTDTQYF.

As for this clonotype: Just one base apart from a much larger clone, this may be a read error. This chain connects TRBV7-3 to TRBJ2-1; no clear D. Germline values: CDR1 SGHTA, CDR2 FQGTGA. This CDR3 has 14 amino acids. In DNA form, the CDR3 reads TGTACCAGCAGCCCTGGTGGCGGATACAATGAGCAGTTCTTC. Its protein product is CTSSPGGGYNEQFF.

V is TRBV11-2 and J is TRBJ2-7; D is possibly TRBD1 or TRBD2 (5 bases each). The CDR3 has 14 residues. V gave up 6 bases and J gave up 2 bases, with 14 bases separating them. Looked up from germline, CDR1 is SGHAT and CDR2 is FQNNGV. In DNA form, the CDR3 reads TGTGCCAGCAGTTTAAGGGACGCGGCCTACGAGCAGTACTTC. Protein: CASSLRDAAYEQYF.

To note about this clonotype: Germline and junction disagree at one end, which may indicate a read error. The chain links TRBV5-4 to TRBJ2-3; D remains unclear. CDR1 and CDR2 (germline): SGHNT, YYREEE (reference sequence). This CDR3 region has 17 residues. The CDR3, as DNA: TGTGCCACCAGCGTAGACGGATACCCTCAACCCACAGATACGCAGTATTTT. Encoded protein: CATSVDGYPQPTDTQYF. Full variable domain (rest looked up from reference TRBV5-4 and TRBJ2-3): ETGVTQSPTHLIKTRGQQVTLRCSSQSGHNTVSWYQQALGQGPQFIFQYYREEENGRGNFPPRFSGLQFPNYSSELNVNALELDDSALYLCATSVDGYPQPTDTQYFGPGTRLTVL.

On this clonotype itself: A junction end diverges from the germline sequence, so it may reflect a read error. The chain employs TRBV4-3 and TRBJ2-1, with 8 bases that match TRBD2. The germline CDR1 and CDR2 sequences are LGHNA and YSLEER. The CDR3 loop spans 16 amino acids. CDR3 amino acids: CASSQDAGGSYNEQFF. For the CDR3, the DNA is TGCGCCAGCAGCCAAGATGCGGGAGGCTCCTATAATGAGCAATTCTTC.

This clonotype has ten or more counts. With a much larger clone just one base away, this may be a read error. The chain recombines TRBV13 with TRBJ2-7; a possible D gene is TRBD1 (5 bases). The CDR3 contains 15 residues. Per the germline V gene, CDR1 is PRHDT and CDR2 is FYEKMQ (reference sequence). The CDR3 bases are TGTGCCAGCACTGGATTCGGACACAGCTCCTACGGGCAGTACTTC. Its protein is CASTGFGHSSYGQYF. Supplemented by reference TRBV13 and TRBJ2-7, the full variable domain reads AAGVIQSPRHLIKEKRETATLKCYPIPRHDTVYWYQQGPGQDPQFLISFYEKMQSDKGSIPDRFSAQQFSDYHSELNMSSLELGDSALYFCASTGFGHSSYGQYFGPGTRLTVT.

In regard to this clonotype: At one end, the junction sequence differs from germline, possibly due to a read error. V gene TRBV28 combines with J gene TRBJ2-1; D possibly corresponds to TRBD2 (7 bases). The CDR3 extends over 17 amino acids. Germline V gene data show CDR1 as MDHEN and CDR2 as SYDVKM. The CDR3 sequence: CATSPERGAGRVNEQFF. DNA for the CDR3: TGTGCCACCAGTCCAGAACGGGGGGCAGGGAGAGTCAATGAGCAGTTCTTC. Full variable domain (remainder filled in from reference TRBV28 and TRBJ2-1): DVKVTQSSRYLVKRTGEKVFLECVQDMDHENMFWYRQDPGLGLRLIYFSYDVKMKEKGDIPEGYSVSREKKERFSLILESASTNQTSMYLCATSPERGAGRVNEQFFGPGTRLTVL.

The J gene is TRBJ1-5, the V gene TRBV5-5; the match to TRBD1 covers 7 bases. V shed 1 base, J shed 4 bases, and the junction held 5 bases outside the gene matches. The CDR3 covers 15 residues. CDR1 is SGHKS, CDR2 YYEKEE, per germline (reference sequence). CDR3 bases: TGTGCCAGCAGCTTGTCCAGGGGGGGGAATCAGCCCCAGCATTTT. Its protein is CASSLSRGGNQPQHF.

As regards this clonotype: Mismatch with germline at one junction end may stem from a read error. The rearrangement joins TRBV11-1 to TRBJ2-5; D is unresolved. The CDR3 sequence is 14 residues long. Germline CDR1 and CDR2: SGHAT and FQDESV (reference sequence). This CDR3 is CASSLTEREETQHF. The CDR3 bases are TGTGCCAGCAGCTTAACAGAGCGCGAAGAGACCCAGCACTTC. The entire variable domain, with the rest obtained from reference TRBV11-1 and TRBJ2-5, is as follows: EAEVAQSPRYKITEKSQAVAFWCDPISGHATLYWYRQILGQGPELLVQFQDESVVDDSQLPKDRFSAERLKGVDSTLKIQPAELGDSAMYLCASSLTEREETQHFGPGTRLLVL.

As to this clonotype: The junction departs from the called germline gene at one end, perhaps through a read error. The chain carries TRBV6-5 and TRBJ2-5; either TRBD1 or TRBD2 may supply D (5 bases each). Germline assignment: CDR1 MNHEY and CDR2 SVGAGI. CDR3 length: 13 amino acids. CDR3 loop: CASSTDTGLAQYF. CDR3 DNA: TGTGCCAGCAGTACGGACACGGGGCTGGCCCAGTATTTC.

A word on this clonotype: A junction boundary mismatches the germline segment, possibly from a read error. The V gene is TRBV4-2, the J gene TRBJ2-7; no definite D call. The CDR3 runs 14 residues. In germline, CDR1 is LGHNA, CDR2 YNFKEQ. CDR3 region: CASSLKTHSYGQYF. CDR3 nucleotides: TGTGCCAGCAGCCTTAAGACTCATTCCTACGGGCAGTACTTC.

With respect to this clonotype: At one end, the junction sequence differs from germline, possibly due to a read error. The V and J genes are TRBV11-1 and TRBJ2-5; no clear D. The germline V gene encodes CDR1 SGHAT and CDR2 FQDESV (reference sequence). The CDR3 sequence is 14 residues long. The CDR3 loop reads CASSLAGSEETQYF. The CDR3 coding sequence is TGTGCCAGCAGCTTAGCAGGAAGCGAAGAGACCCAATACTTC.

For the CDR3, the DNA is TGCAGCGGTTGGGATACAGGGGTGACGAGTGGCTACACCTTC. It encodes CSGWDTGVTSGYTF. The genes are TRBV29-1 and TRBJ1-2; 7 bases align to TRBD1. Germline assignment: CDR1 SQVTM and CDR2 ANQGSEA. Trimming cost V 7 bases and J 7 bases; bases outside gene matches: 15. This CDR3 comprises 14 residues.

For the CDR3, the DNA is TGTGCCAGCAGCCCAAGGACAGCCGGTGAGCAGTTCTTC. Protein product: CASSPRTAGEQFF. This chain joins TRBV11-1 and TRBJ2-1, with D possibly being TRBD1 (6 bases). Deletions cut 5 bases from V and 9 bases from J, with 14 bases between. From germline, CDR1 is SGHAT and CDR2 FQDESV (reference sequence). This CDR3 is built from 13 residues. The full variable domain, rest sourced from reference TRBV11-1 and TRBJ2-1, is EAEVAQSPRYKITEKSQAVAFWCDPISGHATLYWYRQILGQGPELLVQFQDESVVDDSQLPKDRFSAERLKGVDSTLKIQPAELGDSAMYLCASSPRTAGEQFFGPGTRLTVL.

This clonotype was seen more than once but under ten times. Because it lacks the conserved phenylalanine or tryptophan at the end, this CDR3 is likely a read error. The gene calls are TRBV6-5 and TRBJ1-5; D is unclear. Germline CDR1 and CDR2: MNHEY and SVGAGI. Trimming stripped 4 bases from V and 4 bases from J, with 8 bases between. This CDR3 comprises 13 residues. CDR3 residues: CASSCSWNQPQHL. CDR3 nucleotide sequence: TGTGCCAGCAGTTGCTCATGGAATCAGCCCCAGCATCTT.

In its sample, this clonotype was seen once. The rearrangement links TRBV7-8 to TRBJ2-3, with D possibly TRBD2 on 6 matching bases. CDR3 size: 16 residues. V was shortened by 1 base and J by 6 bases, with 17 bases between the two germline ends. Germline values: CDR1 SGHVS, CDR2 FQNEAQ. The CDR3 region is CASSLGTGELGDTQYF. The CDR3 region has the DNA TGTGCCAGCAGCTTAGGAACGGGAGAGCTTGGTGATACGCAGTATTTT.

The chain combines TRBV12-3 or TRBV12-4 with TRBJ2-3; D gene unclear. This CDR3 has 15 amino acids. The CDR3 sequence is CVGSFHPPSTDTQYF. In nucleotides, the CDR3 is TGTGTCGGCAGTTTTCACCCTCCTAGCACAGATACGCAGTATTTT.

The J gene is TRBJ2-3, the V gene TRBV4-1, with TRBD1 as a possible D gene (5 bases). Trimming pared 0 bases from V and 2 bases from J, leaving 12 bases between. CDR1 and CDR2 from the germline V gene are MGHRA and YSYEKL. The CDR3 runs 16 residues. In DNA form, the CDR3 reads TGCGCCAGCAGCCAAGACGGACATCGGGCCACAGATACGCAGTATTTT. Protein product: CASSQDGHRATDTQYF.

This chain joins TRBV12-3 or TRBV12-4 and TRBJ1-2; 7 bases match TRBD1. This CDR3 region has 16 residues. V shed 8 bases, J shed 7 bases, and the junction held 19 bases outside the gene matches. CDR3 in DNA: TGTGCCAGCGGTCCCAGCGTTAAGGGGGCAACTCGTGGCTACACCTTC. Translated: CASGPSVKGATRGYTF.

About this clonotype itself: One junction end does not reproduce the germline sequence, and a read error may be involved. The chain joins TRBV24-1 to TRBJ2-6, with D perhaps TRBD1 or TRBD2 (5 bases each). In germline, CDR1 is KGHDR, CDR2 SFDVKD. The CDR3 totals 13 residues. CDR3 DNA: TGTGCCACCAGAGTGGACGGGGCCAATGTCCTGACTTTC. As protein: CATRVDGANVLTF.

Details on this clonotype: The junction and the germline gene differ at one end; a read error may be behind it. The rearrangement joins TRBV11-2 to TRBJ1-1; D gene unclear. The V gene's germline CDR1 is SGHAT and CDR2 FQNNGV. CDR3 size: 13 residues. CDR3 DNA sequence: TGTACCAGCAGCTTAGAACAGAGGACTGAAGCCTTCTTT. Protein product: CTSSLEQRTEAFF.

With respect to this clonotype: One end of the junction varies from germline; a read error may be responsible. The rearrangement joins TRBV4-2 to TRBJ1-1; D is possibly TRBD1 (5 bases). CDR3 length: 16 residues. Germline CDR1 is LGHNA and CDR2 is YNFKEQ. For the CDR3, the DNA is TGTGCAAGCAGCCCAGTCGAGGGGAGAGGGAGCACTGAAGCTTTCTTT. Its protein product is CASSPVEGRGSTEAFF.

The genes are TRBV6-6 and TRBJ2-3; D is possibly TRBD2 (6 bases). The CDR3 is 16 residues long. V lost 9 bases and J lost 15, with 34 bases in between. Germline CDR1 is MNHNY and CDR2 is SVGAGI (reference sequence). CDR3 in amino acids: CASSTLDRGGQIGHYF. The CDR3 DNA reads as TGTGCCAGTTCCACCTTAGACCGGGGAGGCCAGATAGGGCACTATTTT.

Notes on this clonotype: Germline and junction disagree at one end, which may indicate a read error. V usage is TRBV5-4 and J usage is TRBJ2-3; possible D gene TRBD2, 5 bases. Germline V gene lookup returns CDR1 SGHNT and CDR2 YYREEE (reference sequence). This CDR3 spans 12 amino acids. For the CDR3, the DNA is TGTGCCAGCAGAAGCGGAGGAGATATGCAGTATTTT. Translation gives CASRSGGDMQYF.

The chain has TRBV6-5 and TRBJ2-1; possibly TRBD2 for D (5 bases). The germline V and J ends were trimmed by 3 bases and 3 bases, with 21 bases remaining between them. From germline, CDR1 is MNHEY and CDR2 SVGAGI. The CDR3 is made up of 18 amino acids. CDR3 amino acids: CASSYRARTLAGYNEQFF. Written as DNA, the CDR3 is TGTGCCAGCAGTTATCGCGCCAGGACCCTGGCGGGCTACAATGAGCAGTTCTTC.

On this clonotype itself: Lacking the conserved final phenylalanine or tryptophan, this CDR3 likely reflects a read error. The chain joins TRBV29-1 to TRBJ1-1; perhaps TRBD1 as D (6 bases). CDR3 size: 12 residues. The germline V gene encodes CDR1 SQVTM and CDR2 ANQGSEA. The CDR3 DNA reads as TGTAGCGTCGAGACAGGCAGCACTGAAGCTTTCTCT. It yields the protein CSVETGSTEAFS.

As to this clonotype: The junction and the germline gene differ at one end; a read error may be behind it. The chain employs TRBV11-2 and TRBJ1-1; TRBD1 matches 12 bases. This CDR3 contains 20 residues. Germline lookup yields CDR1 SGHAT and CDR2 FQNNGV. The CDR3 DNA follows: TGTGCCAGGAGAGCTCGGGACAGGGGGCGCAAGAGGTGGAGTAACACTGAAGCTTACTTT. Its protein product is CARRARDRGRKRWSNTEAYF.